This is a list of T cell receptor beta chains from one sample in a study of OX40 agonist ivuxolimab in advanced cancers. Profiled with immunoSEQ multiplex PCR; TCRdb holds only in-frame clones, not every one. The data hold around 92,000 clones, with roughly 80% observed a single time. Sequenced material: CD4+ or CD8+ T cells sorted from blood, taken in a trial of the OX40 agonist ivuxolimab. Receptors were obtained from an adult with an advanced solid tumor such as melanoma, head and neck, liver or kidney cancer. The CDR3 runs from the conserved cysteine through the conserved F or W. A D gene is named only where the DNA matches it firmly. Clone size, where shown, is once, few, many, or a class for clones that have expanded.

V gene	clone size	D gene	J gene	CDR3 DNA	CDR3 protein
TRBV19	.	TRBD1	TRBJ1-2	TGTGCCAGTAGTAAGGACAGGGGGGGCCCCAACTATGGCTACACCTTC	CASSKDRGGPNYGYTF
TRBV7-2	.	TRBD1	TRBJ2-1	TGTGCCAGCAGCTTAGGACAGGGGCAATTCTTC	CASSLGQGQFF
TRBV7-2	.	TRBD1	TRBJ2-5	TGTGCCAGCAGCCCGACAGGGATCGAGACCCAGTACTTC	CASSPTGIETQYF
TRBV11-2	.	.	TRBJ2-1	TGTGCCAGCAGCTTATCGGGGCCCTACAATGAGCAGTTCTTC	CASSLSGPYNEQFF
TRBV6-1	.	.	TRBJ1-1	TGTGCCAGCAGCATATGGGGCCCTGAAGCTTTCTTT	CASSIWGPEAFF
TRBV28	.	TRBD1	TRBJ1-1	TGTGCCAGCAGTTACAGGGGCCCGGGGACTGAAGCTTTCTTT	CASSYRGPGTEAFF
TRBV7-2	.	TRBD2	TRBJ2-7	TGTGCCAGCAGCTTCCACGGAGGGTGGGGGACTACCTACGAGCAGTACTTC	CASSFHGGWGTTYEQYF
TRBV5-1	.	TRBD2	TRBJ2-5	TGCGCCAGCAGCCCGGGGGGGCAACAAGAGACCCAGTACTTC	CASSPGGQQETQYF
TRBV10-2	.	.	TRBJ1-5	TGCGCCAGCAGTGAGTCGGGGGAGAATCAGCCCCAGCATTTT	CASSESGENQPQHF
TRBV2	few	TRBD1	TRBJ1-1	TGTGCCAGCAGTGAAAGGGACAGGGGTGGGAAGGCTTTCTTT	CASSERDRGGKAFF
TRBV4-2	.	TRBD1	TRBJ2-2	TGTGCCAGCAGCCGGGTCCGGGACAGAAACACCGGGGAGCTGTTTTTT	CASSRVRDRNTGELFF
TRBV28	.	TRBD1	TRBJ1-2	TGTGCCAGCAGGACAGGGGAGGGCTATGGCTACACCTTC	CASRTGEGYGYTF